This TCR beta chain was recovered during a study of technical replicates of blood from a handful of donors. The sample holds one count of this clone. The CDR3 runs to 13 residues. With 4 bases removed from V and 3 bases from J, the gap between germline ends came to 10 bases. Germline CDR1 is MNHEY and CDR2 is SMNVEV (reference sequence). Some clones are missing from TCRdb's copy, which holds only in-frame ones; the method was immunoSEQ multiplex PCR. The sample yields 17,000 or so clones, roughly 86% seen once. This receptor was taken from a human donor in good health. The V and J genes are TRBV27 and TRBJ2-7; a possible D gene is TRBD1 (6 bases). The material sequenced was PBMCs. CDR3 coding DNA: TGTGCCAGCAGTTCTGGGGGCGGCTACGAGCAGTACTTC. It is translated as CASSSGGGYEQYF.